This is a list of T cell receptor beta chains from one sample in a study of T cell responses to AZD1222 COVID-19 vaccine. TCRdb's copy holds only in-frame clones and misses some; the assay was immunoSEQ multiplex PCR. Of roughly 150,000 clones listed, around 90% were seen once; the top ten hold under 5.5%. This sample comprised peripheral blood, obtained on day 0 of AZD1222 vaccination. Receptors were obtained from an adult in good health. Each CDR3 is given with its conserved first and last residue. Fields, in order: V gene, CDR3 protein.

V: TRBV11-2
CDR3: CASSLDSGRASGTQYF

V: TRBV10-3
CDR3: CAIRAGTDYGYTF

V: TRBV28
CDR3: CASSLTASGNNEQFF

V: TRBV15
CDR3: CATSRKAGAQNEQFF

V: TRBV7-2
CDR3: CASSLGTGINEQFF

V: TRBV6-5
CDR3: CASRSTGLNTEAFF

V: TRBV5-1
CDR3: CASRLVYEQFF

V: TRBV28
CDR3: CASSFPPGVSANTGELFF

V: TRBV6-5
CDR3: CASSYHGTSGKNTQYF

V: TRBV14
CDR3: CASSQVVGGEQYF

V: TRBV29-1
CDR3: CSVERGGETQYF

V: TRBV3-1/TRBV3-2
CDR3: CASSQDSGGTGELFF

V: TRBV27
CDR3: CASNTAGGGFYEQYF

V: TRBV5-1
CDR3: CASSPRDSLYNEQFF

V: TRBV7-2
CDR3: CASSLVAGGGEQYF

V: TRBV28
CDR3: CASSLGTLYNEQFF

V: TRBV18
CDR3: CASSNNVGGISNQPQHF

V: TRBV28
CDR3: CASRGARQPQHF

V: TRBV28
CDR3: CASSSGQGGASRYGYTF

V: TRBV28
CDR3: CASSKSGQVALNYGYTF

V: TRBV7-2
CDR3: CASSLVGQGITYEQYF

V: TRBV6-5
CDR3: CASSTGELFF